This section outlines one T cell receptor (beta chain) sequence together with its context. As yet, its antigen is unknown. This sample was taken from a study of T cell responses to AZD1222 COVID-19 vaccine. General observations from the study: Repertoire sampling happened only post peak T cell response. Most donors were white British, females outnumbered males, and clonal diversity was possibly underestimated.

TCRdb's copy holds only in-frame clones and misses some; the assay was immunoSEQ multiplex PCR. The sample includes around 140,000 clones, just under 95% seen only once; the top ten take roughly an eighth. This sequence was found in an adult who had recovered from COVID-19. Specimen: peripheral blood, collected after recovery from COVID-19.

The CDR3 here is CASSLRRGPSYEQYF. The CDR3 nucleotides are TGTGCCAGCAGCCTCCGGAGGGGACCTTCCTACGAGCAGTACTTC. The rearrangement uses TRBV28 and TRBJ2-7; possibly TRBD2 for D (6 bases). The CDR3 consists of 15 residues. Germline CDR1 is MDHEN and CDR2 is SYDVKM. Trimming pared 6 bases from V and 1 base from J, leaving 16 bases between.